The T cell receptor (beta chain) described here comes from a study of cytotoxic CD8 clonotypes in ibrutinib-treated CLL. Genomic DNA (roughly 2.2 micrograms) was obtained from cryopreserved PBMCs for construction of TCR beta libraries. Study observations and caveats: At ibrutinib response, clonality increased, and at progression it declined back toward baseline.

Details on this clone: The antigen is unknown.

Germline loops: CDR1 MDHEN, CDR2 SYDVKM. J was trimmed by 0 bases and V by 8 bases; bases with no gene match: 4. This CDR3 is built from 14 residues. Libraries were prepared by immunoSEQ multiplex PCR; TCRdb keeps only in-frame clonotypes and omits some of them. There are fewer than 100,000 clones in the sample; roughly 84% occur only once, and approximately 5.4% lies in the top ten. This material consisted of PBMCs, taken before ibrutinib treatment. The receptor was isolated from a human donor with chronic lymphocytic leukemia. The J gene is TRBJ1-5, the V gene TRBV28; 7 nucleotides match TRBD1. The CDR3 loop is CASRDRASNQPQHF. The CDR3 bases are TGTGCCAGCCGTGACAGGGCTAGCAATCAGCCCCAGCATTTT. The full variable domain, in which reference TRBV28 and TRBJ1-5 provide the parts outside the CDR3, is DVKVTQSSRYLVKRTGEKVFLECVQDMDHENMFWYRQDPGLGLRLIYFSYDVKMKEKGDIPEGYSVSREKKERFSLILESASTNQTSMYLCASRDRASNQPQHFGDGTRLSIL.